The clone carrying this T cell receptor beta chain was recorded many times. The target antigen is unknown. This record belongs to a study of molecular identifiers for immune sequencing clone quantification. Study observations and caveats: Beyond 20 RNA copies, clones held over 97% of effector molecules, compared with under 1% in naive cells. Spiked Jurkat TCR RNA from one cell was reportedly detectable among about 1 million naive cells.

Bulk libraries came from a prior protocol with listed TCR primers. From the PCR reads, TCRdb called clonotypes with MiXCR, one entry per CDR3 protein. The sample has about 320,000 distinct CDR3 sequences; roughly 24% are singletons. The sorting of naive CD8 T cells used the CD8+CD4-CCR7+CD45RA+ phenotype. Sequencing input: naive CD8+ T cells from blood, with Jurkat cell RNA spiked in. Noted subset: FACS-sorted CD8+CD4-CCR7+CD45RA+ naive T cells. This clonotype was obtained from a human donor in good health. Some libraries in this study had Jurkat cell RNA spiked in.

For the CDR3, the DNA is TGTGCCAGCAGCGTATATTCGCTAGCGGAATCCACCGGGGAGCTGTTTTTT. Translating it yields CASSVYSLAESTGELFF. This sequence joins TRBV9 and TRBJ2-2, with 7 positions matching TRBD2. The CDR3 is 17 residues long. CDR1 and CDR2 from the germline V gene are SGDLS and YYNGEE. V was clipped by 1 base and J by 4 bases; unmatched bases: 10.